What follows are 2 T cell receptor beta chains derived from one specimen sequenced in a study of T cells after yellow fever vaccination. From the 5' RACE reads, TCRdb called clonotypes with MiXCR, one entry per CDR3 protein. The profile covers about 320,000 distinct CDR3 sequences, with around 13% appearing a single time and 2.5% to 4% taken by the ten largest. The sample was CD4+ T cells sorted from PBMCs, taken 15 days after the yellow fever booster vaccination. Receptors originate from a man aged 18 to 30 who received the YFV17D yellow fever vaccine.

This clonotype was seen a few times. The rearrangement uses TRBV28 and TRBJ2-2, with D uncertain. Germline assignment: CDR1 MDHEN and CDR2 SYDVKM. V was clipped by 7 bases and J by 2 bases, with 5 bases between them. The CDR3 runs 12 residues. Here the CDR3 reads CASKTNTGELFF. Here the CDR3 DNA reads TGTGCCAGCAAGACAAACACCGGGGAGCTGTTTTTT.

J is TRBJ1-2 and V is TRBV4-3, with 9 bases fitting TRBD1. The CDR3 has 15 residues. The V gene end was trimmed by 0 bases and the J gene end by 8 bases; junction bases not matched to a gene: 7. Germline V lookup: CDR1 LGHNA, CDR2 YSLEER. The DNA for the CDR3 is TGCGCCAGCAGCCAAGACCGGGACAGGGTCGGGGGCTACACCTTC. It yields the protein CASSQDRDRVGGYTF.